This TCR beta chain derives from a study of T cell responses to AZD1222 COVID-19 vaccine. In germline, CDR1 is LNHDA, CDR2 SQIVND (reference sequence). V was pared by 5 bases and J by 4 bases, with 8 bases between. This CDR3 is 12 amino acids long. General study points: Clonal diversity was possibly underestimated; the donors were predominantly white British and more often female.

TCRdb's copy holds only in-frame clones and misses some; the assay was immunoSEQ multiplex PCR. The data contain about 120,000 clones, approximately 85% of them singletons. In the case of this clone: Its antigen is undetermined.

The origin of this receptor is an adult in good health. V is TRBV19 and J is TRBJ1-2; a weak D match, TRBD1 (5 bases). The starting material was peripheral blood, obtained on day 0 of AZD1222 vaccination. CDR3 DNA sequence: TGTGCCAGTAGTCCGCAGGGCTATGGCTACACCTTC. Protein sequence: CASSPQGYGYTF.